Shown below are 20 T cell receptor beta chains from a single sample sequenced in a study of shared clonotypes between healthy human individuals. TCRdb keeps only in-frame clones here, not all; method: immunoSEQ multiplex PCR. Found here are 2 million to 2.5 million clones, 85% to 95% of them singletons; the top ten hold 0.3% to 0.4%. The sequencing input was naive CD4+ T cells from PBMCs. Subset denoted: CD45RA+ positively selected. These receptors were obtained from a young man in good health. Some clones in this sample may be carry-over from other donors' samples.

The V gene is TRBV5-6, the J gene TRBJ2-7; the D gene is possibly TRBD2 (6 bases). The CDR3 is 16 residues long. The germline gives CDR1 SGHDT, CDR2 YYEEEE. Between the trimmed V and J ends, which lost 5 bases and 4 bases, there was a span of 22 bases. CDR3 nucleotides: TGTGCCAGCAGTCGACCGGACTCCGGGGGTATGTACGAGCAGTACTTC. Amino acid sequence: CASSRPDSGGMYEQYF. Using reference TRBV5-6 and TRBJ2-7 for the parts outside the CDR3, the full variable domain is DAGVTQSPTHLIKTRGQQVTLRCSPKSGHDTVSWYQQALGQGPQFIFQYYEEEERQRGNFPDRFSGHQFPNYSSELNVNALLLGDSALYLCASSRPDSGGMYEQYFGPGTRLTVT.

The gene calls are TRBV7-9 and TRBJ1-2; D gene ambiguous. The CDR3 length is 13 residues. Trimming cost V 2 bases and J 3 bases, with 7 bases left between them. Germline CDR1 reads SEHNR; CDR2 reads FQNEAQ (reference sequence). Here the CDR3 DNA reads TGTGCCAGCAGCTTACTTGGGGACTATGGCTACACCTTC. This sequence encodes CASSLLGDYGYTF.

The chain has TRBV7-9 and TRBJ2-3; D is perhaps TRBD1 (7 bases). The V end lost 5 bases, the J end lost 2 bases, and 11 bases lay between the germline ends. Germline V gene data show CDR1 as SEHNR and CDR2 as FQNEAQ (reference sequence). This CDR3 is built from 14 residues. The CDR3 DNA follows: TGTGCCAGCAGCGACAGGGACTTCACAGATACGCAGTATTTT. Its translation: CASSDRDFTDTQYF.

This clone has a single count. The chain employs TRBV28 and TRBJ2-1; the D gene is possibly TRBD2 (5 bases). The V gene lost 8 bases and the J gene lost 0 bases, with 17 bases spanning the gap. The germline CDR1 and CDR2 sequences are MDHEN and SYDVKM. The CDR3 contains 16 residues. The CDR3 DNA reads TGTGCCAGCGTAACTGGAGTAGGGAGCTCCTACAATGAGCAGTTCTTC. Translating it yields CASVTGVGSSYNEQFF.

Only a few counts were recorded for this clone. The chain uses TRBV6-1 and TRBJ1-1; D gene ambiguous. V gave up 6 bases and J gave up 0 bases, with 5 bases separating them. The CDR3 has 12 amino acids. Germline CDR1 MNHNS, CDR2 SASEGT. CDR3 coding DNA: TGTGCCAGCAGCCCGGTGAACACTGAAGCTTTCTTT. This translates into CASSPVNTEAFF.

Worth noting for this clone: At the DNA level, this CDR3 is encoded by other sequences in the same sample as well. The chain employs TRBV28 and TRBJ1-1; D possibly corresponds to TRBD1 (5 bases). Per the germline V gene, CDR1 is MDHEN and CDR2 is SYDVKM. The length of the CDR3 is 14 residues. The V and J ends lost 5 bases and 0 bases respectively, with 10 bases between them. The DNA of the CDR3 is TGTGCCAGCAGTCCCGGGACGATGAACACTGAAGCTTTCTTT. It is translated as CASSPGTMNTEAFF.

Of note for this clone: Other DNA sequences of this sample code for an identical CDR3. V is TRBV7-8 and J is TRBJ2-7; D not certain. V dropped 5 bases and J dropped 7 bases, with 15 bases sitting between them. This CDR3 has 13 residues. Per germline, CDR1 SGHVS and CDR2 FQNEAQ. The CDR3 DNA reads as TGTGCCAGCAGCCTAGACCCCTCTGGGGAGCAGTACTTC. This codes for CASSLDPSGEQYF.

The genes are TRBV6-6 and TRBJ1-4, with no clear D. Germline V gene sequence: CDR1 MNHNY, CDR2 SVGAGI (reference sequence). This CDR3 has 12 amino acids. V was cut by 6 bases and J by 3 bases, with 5 bases left in between. The CDR3 DNA sequence: TGTGCCAGCAGACGGCCTAATGAAAAACTGTTTTTT. This sequence encodes CASRRPNEKLFF.

This chain joins TRBV10-3 and TRBJ2-2, with 11 bases fitting TRBD1. The CDR3 totals 17 residues. The V and J ends lost 2 bases and 3 bases, in that order; junction bases with no gene match: 5. CDR1 and CDR2 (germline): ENHRY, SYGVKD. The CDR3 sequence is CAISEEDRGLYTGELFF. The CDR3 DNA reads as TGTGCCATCAGTGAGGAGGACAGGGGGCTGTACACCGGGGAGCTGTTTTTT.

The chain employs TRBV5-1 and TRBJ2-5, with 11 bases identical to TRBD2. V shed 0 bases and J 3 bases; nucleotides not matched to a gene: 1. The CDR3 runs to 15 residues. Germline assignment: CDR1 SGHRS and CDR2 YFSETQ. The CDR3 DNA reads TGCGCCAGCAGCTTGGTAGCGGGAGGGGAAGAGACCCAGTACTTC. Amino acid sequence: CASSLVAGGEETQYF. Looking up the rest from reference TRBV5-1 and TRBJ2-5 gives the full variable domain: KAGVTQTPRYLIKTRGQQVTLSCSPISGHRSVSWYQQTPGQGLQFLFEYFSETQRNKGNFPGRFSGRQFSNSRSEMNVSTLELGDSALYLCASSLVAGGEETQYFGPGTRLLVL.

The chain employs TRBV6-5 and TRBJ1-2; maybe TRBD1 (5 bases). Germline V gene lookup returns CDR1 MNHEY and CDR2 SVGAGI. The CDR3 extends over 13 amino acids. The V and J ends lost 5 bases and 7 bases respectively, with 14 bases between them. The CDR3 nucleotides are TGTGCCAGCAGTCCCCCAGGGCCTGGTGGCTACACCTTC. Translation gives CASSPPGPGGYTF.

This sequence joins TRBV19 and TRBJ2-7; D remains unclear. The V gene's germline CDR1 is LNHDA and CDR2 SQIVND (reference sequence). The CDR3 has 14 residues. Trimming shortened V by 5 bases and J by 0 bases, and 11 bases separated the two germline ends. CDR3 nucleotide sequence: TGTGCCAGTAGTGTTAACAGCCTCTCCTACGAGCAGTACTTC. It encodes CASSVNSLSYEQYF.

This rearrangement joins TRBV6-1 to TRBJ2-1, with 9 bases identical to TRBD2. V lost 0 bases, J lost 9 bases, and 6 bases stayed unmatched. CDR1 MNHNS and CDR2 SASEGT come from the germline V gene. The CDR3 runs to 15 residues. As DNA, the CDR3 is TGTGCCAGCAGTGAAGCTAGCGGGAGTCAAGGTGAGCAGTTCTTC. Translating it yields CASSEASGSQGEQFF.

The V and J genes are TRBV2 and TRBJ1-4, with D maybe TRBD1 (5 bases). Germline CDR1 is SNHLY and CDR2 is FYNNEI. The CDR3 runs 14 residues. With 7 bases removed from V and 4 bases from J, the gap between germline ends came to 13 bases. CDR3 nucleotide sequence: TGTGCCAGCAACGAACAGGTTTATAATGAAAAACTGTTTTTT. This codes for CASNEQVYNEKLFF.

The J gene is TRBJ1-3, the V gene TRBV28; D remains ambiguous. The CDR3 length is 13 residues. V was cut by 1 base and J by 7 bases, with 8 bases left in between. Germline V CDR1 and CDR2: MDHEN, SYDVKM. CDR3 DNA sequence: TGTGCCAGCAGTTTATCCATGCCCAACACCATATATTTT. This encodes CASSLSMPNTIYF.

This rearrangement joins TRBV7-6 to TRBJ2-4; 9 nucleotides align to TRBD1. CDR1 is SGHVS and CDR2 is FNYEAQ in the germline V gene. The CDR3 has 15 residues. V lost 5 bases, J lost 8 bases, and 10 bases stayed unmatched. The chain's CDR3 is CASSLLQGARDIQYF. CDR3 coding DNA: TGTGCCAGCAGCCTATTACAGGGGGCAAGGGACATTCAGTACTTC.

The rearrangement joins TRBV28 to TRBJ1-4; possibly TRBD1 for D (5 bases). V was shortened by 2 bases and J by 13 bases, with 14 bases between the two germline ends. CDR1 and CDR2 (germline): MDHEN, SYDVKM. CDR3 size: 13 residues. The CDR3 reads CASSLVRVEGLFF. The CDR3 DNA is TGTGCCAGCAGTTTAGTCAGGGTCGAGGGACTGTTTTTT.

On this clone itself: Other nucleotide sequences in the sample specify the same CDR3. The chain employs TRBV5-4 and TRBJ2-3; D call uncertain. Germline V CDR1 and CDR2: SGHNT, YYREEE (reference sequence). The CDR3 covers 13 residues. V was cut by 0 bases and J by 5 bases, with 7 bases left in between. Here the CDR3 DNA reads TGTGCCAGCAGCTTGGACAGAGTAGATACGCAGTATTTT. Protein sequence: CASSLDRVDTQYF. Filled out from reference TRBV5-4 and TRBJ2-3, the complete variable domain reads ETGVTQSPTHLIKTRGQQVTLRCSSQSGHNTVSWYQQALGQGPQFIFQYYREEENGRGNFPPRFSGLQFPNYSSELNVNALELDDSALYLCASSLDRVDTQYFGPGTRLTVL.

The V gene is TRBV6-5, the J gene TRBJ2-2, with D possibly being TRBD1 (6 bases). The CDR3 has 15 residues. Germline V gene sequence: CDR1 MNHEY, CDR2 SVGAGI. V shed 2 bases and J shed 3 bases, with 10 bases lying between them. The CDR3 loop is CASSYGGRYTGELFF. CDR3 nucleotides: TGTGCCAGCAGTTACGGGGGCAGATACACCGGGGAGCTGTTTTTT.

This sequence joins TRBV30 and TRBJ1-5, with D perhaps matching TRBD1 (6 bases). The CDR3 is 13 amino acids. CDR1 is GTSNPN, CDR2 SVGIG, per germline (reference sequence). V was pared by 5 bases and J by 5 bases, with 13 bases between. CDR3 DNA sequence: TGTGCCTGGTCAACAGGGTGGCATCAGCCCCAGCATTTT. Protein sequence: CAWSTGWHQPQHF.